The next 22 T cell receptor beta chains were all read from a single sample in a study of PD-1 blockade in classical Hodgkin lymphoma. The table came from immunoSEQ multiplex PCR; TCRdb's copy has only in-frame clones and leaves some out. The sample shows 40,000 to 55,000 clones, about nine tenths of them seen only once. Each patient experienced a relapse that followed autologous stem cell transplantation, and brentuximab vedotin exposure varied. Sequencing used peripheral blood mononuclear cells (PBMCs), obtained at baseline. These receptors came from a human donor with classical Hodgkin lymphoma.

The rearrangement joins TRBV6-4 to TRBJ2-3; 9 bases match TRBD1. The V segment lost 3 bases and the J segment 2 bases; nucleotides outside the gene matches: 3. The CDR3 length is 15 residues. Germline V gives CDR1 MRHNA, CDR2 SNTAGT. The CDR3 DNA follows: TGTGCCAGCAGTGAACAGGGGGCGTTCACAGATACGCAGTATTTT. Residues: CASSEQGAFTDTQYF.

This chain joins TRBV19 and TRBJ1-1, with D uncertain. CDR1 is LNHDA and CDR2 is SQIVND in the germline V gene (reference sequence). The CDR3 runs to 15 residues. V lost 2 bases to trimming and J lost 4 bases, with 14 bases between them. CDR3 nucleotides: TGTGCCAGTAGTATAAGCGCAGGATGGGGCACTGAAGCTTTCTTT. Its protein product is CASSISAGWGTEAFF.

The chain has TRBV6-1 and TRBJ2-7; weak D call: TRBD1 (5 bases). This CDR3 has 14 amino acids. Germline CDR1 is MNHNS and CDR2 is SASEGT. With 7 bases removed from V and 4 bases from J, the gap between germline ends came to 17 bases. CDR3 region: CASMTDGWGYEQYF. In DNA form, the CDR3 reads TGTGCCAGCATGACAGATGGTTGGGGTTACGAGCAGTACTTC.

The chain links TRBV18 to TRBJ2-6; D could derive from TRBD1 or TRBD2 (5 bases each). Germline CDR1 and CDR2: KGHSH and LQKENI. The CDR3 totals 15 residues. The germline V and J ends were trimmed by 3 bases and 6 bases, with 12 bases remaining between them. The CDR3 region is CASSPGATEANVLTF. CDR3 DNA sequence: TGTGCCAGCTCACCCGGGGCCACCGAGGCCAACGTCCTGACTTTC.

The chain joins TRBV6-1 to TRBJ1-6; 8 bases match TRBD1. J gave up 14 bases and V 6 bases, and 18 bases lay outside the gene matches. Germline CDR1 reads MNHNS; CDR2 reads SASEGT. The CDR3 totals 16 residues. This CDR3 is CASSEHGTGSLLALHF. The CDR3 region has the DNA TGTGCCAGCAGCGAACACGGGACAGGATCTTTGTTAGCCCTCCACTTT.

The CDR3 DNA is TGTGCCAGCAGTGATGGGCAGCCCCCAAGAACCCAGTACTTC. Translated, it gives CASSDGQPPRTQYF. This chain connects TRBV2 to TRBJ2-5; D call uncertain. Germline V gene lookup returns CDR1 SNHLY and CDR2 FYNNEI. V was pared by 3 bases and J by 8 bases, with 16 bases between. The CDR3 contains 14 residues.

This clone came up a few times. The DNA for the CDR3 is TGTGCCAGCAGCGTAGCAGTTGGGGGCTCTAATGAAAAACTGTTTTTT. Its translation is CASSVAVGGSNEKLFF. The rearrangement joins TRBV9 to TRBJ1-4; TRBD1 might be the D (6 bases). This CDR3 is 16 amino acids long. Trimming pared 0 bases from V and 3 bases from J, leaving 12 bases between. Germline-derived CDR1 and CDR2 are SGDLS and YYNGEE.

V and J are TRBV13 and TRBJ2-7, with 10 positions matching TRBD1. Germline lookup yields CDR1 PRHDT and CDR2 FYEKMQ (reference sequence). The V gene end was trimmed by 4 bases and the J gene end by 5 bases; junction bases not matched to a gene: 8. The CDR3 runs 15 residues. As DNA, the CDR3 is TGTGCCAGCAGCTCTCGACAGGGGGCGAGGGACGAGCAGTACTTC. Protein sequence: CASSSRQGARDEQYF. Using reference TRBV13 and TRBJ2-7 for the parts outside the CDR3, the full variable domain is AAGVIQSPRHLIKEKRETATLKCYPIPRHDTVYWYQQGPGQDPQFLISFYEKMQSDKGSIPDRFSAQQFSDYHSELNMSSLELGDSALYFCASSSRQGARDEQYFGPGTRLTVT.

This chain connects TRBV6-5 to TRBJ2-5; no reliable D call. Trimming stripped 7 bases from V and 0 bases from J, with 12 bases between. Germline V lookup: CDR1 MNHEY, CDR2 SVGAGI. There are 14 residues in the CDR3. The CDR3 DNA sequence: TGTGCCAGCAACCCTCGGGCAGACCAAGAGACCCAGTACTTC. Translated, it gives CASNPRADQETQYF.

V gene TRBV7-8 combines with J gene TRBJ1-5; possibly TRBD1 for D (5 bases). The germline CDR1 and CDR2 sequences are SGHVS and FQNEAQ. The CDR3 is 17 amino acids. Trimming removed 2 bases at V and 1 base at J, with 15 bases between. As DNA, the CDR3 is TGTGCCAGCAGCTTATCGTTTGGGGCACGAAGCAATCAGCCCCAGCATTTT. Protein: CASSLSFGARSNQPQHF.

J is TRBJ2-5 and V is TRBV27, with 9 positions matching TRBD2. Gene TRBJ2-7 matches the end of the DNA better, so the J call may be wrong. CDR1 MNHEY and CDR2 SMNVEV come from the germline V gene (reference sequence). The CDR3 spans 16 residues. CDR3 region: CASSPPRGRDSYEQYF. The CDR3 DNA sequence: TGTGCCAGCAGTCCCCCGCGCGGGAGGGACTCCTACGAGCAGTACTTC.

The rearrangement joins TRBV11-2 to TRBJ2-5, with TRBD2 matching 10 bases. Germline V gene lookup returns CDR1 SGHAT and CDR2 FQNNGV. CDR3 length: 16 residues. V shed 11 bases and J 5 bases; nucleotides not matched to a gene: 17. CDR3 in DNA: TGTGCCTCGGGGGCTAGCGGGGGTCTGGCGAGGGAGACCCAGTACTTC. It yields the protein CASGASGGLARETQYF.

The rearrangement uses TRBV9 and TRBJ1-2; D unresolved. Germline V CDR1 and CDR2: SGDLS, YYNGEE. The CDR3 totals 13 residues. Trimming cost V 0 bases and J 4 bases, with 7 bases left between them. The CDR3 coding sequence is TGTGCCAGCAGCGTAGATGGCCCCTATGGCTACACCTTC. Translation: CASSVDGPYGYTF.

The chain employs TRBV11-3 and TRBJ1-3, with D perhaps TRBD1 (5 bases). V was trimmed by 10 bases and J by 0 bases, leaving 10 bases between them. Germline CDR1 reads SGHNT; CDR2 reads YENEEA. The CDR3 is 13 amino acids. CDR3 region: CANSGLSGNTIYF. Here the CDR3 DNA reads TGTGCCAACTCAGGGCTCTCTGGAAACACCATATATTTT. Full variable domain (missing parts from reference TRBV11-3 and TRBJ1-3): EAGVVQSPRYKIIEKKQPVAFWCNPISGHNTLYWYLQNLGQGPELLIRYENEEAVDDSQLPKDRFSAERLKGVDSTLKIQPAELGDSAVYLCANSGLSGNTIYFGEGSWLTVV.

The chain employs TRBV6-1 and TRBJ2-7; D is perhaps TRBD1 (6 bases). Germline CDR1 reads MNHNS; CDR2 reads SASEGT. Trimming stripped 1 base from V and 6 bases from J, with 19 bases between. This CDR3 is built from 16 residues. CDR3 sequence: CASSEGVVRGYVEQYF. The CDR3 DNA reads as TGTGCCAGCAGTGAAGGAGTTGTCAGGGGATATGTCGAGCAGTACTTC.

V and J are TRBV4-3 and TRBJ1-5, with 11 positions matching TRBD1. This CDR3 contains 15 residues. The V gene end was trimmed by 4 bases and the J gene end by 5 bases; junction bases not matched to a gene: 4. In germline, CDR1 is LGHNA, CDR2 YSLEER. The CDR3 sequence: CASSRTGGPDQPQHF. The CDR3 bases are TGCGCCAGCAGCCGGACAGGGGGCCCGGATCAGCCCCAGCATTTT.

This chain uses TRBV6-4 with TRBJ2-7; D gene ambiguous. The germline V gene has CDR1 MRHNA and CDR2 SNTAGT. Trimming stripped 0 bases from V and 6 bases from J, with 9 bases between. The CDR3 spans 13 residues. In DNA, the CDR3 is TGTGCCAGCAGTGACTCTGCGGTCGGCGAGCAGTACTTC. Translating it yields CASSDSAVGEQYF.

The chain couples TRBV4-1 to TRBJ2-5; D is undetermined. Trimming stripped 2 bases from V and 0 bases from J, with 13 bases between. Germline CDR1 MGHRA, CDR2 YSYEKL. The CDR3 contains 16 residues. The CDR3 region has the DNA TGCGCCAGCAGCCAACCCGGATGGGCAGACCAAGAGACCCAGTACTTC. Translating it yields CASSQPGWADQETQYF.

The chain couples TRBV7-8 to TRBJ1-2, with 9 nucleotides matching TRBD1. The CDR3 contains 15 residues. CDR1 is SGHVS, CDR2 FQNEAQ, per germline. The V and J ends lost 5 bases and 5 bases, in that order; junction bases with no gene match: 9. DNA of the CDR3: TGTGCCAGCAGCACCAGGACAGGGGAAAGTTATGGCTACACCTTC. Residues: CASSTRTGESYGYTF.

This clone was observed once. This sequence joins TRBV7-9 and TRBJ2-1; D not certain. V lost 7 bases to trimming and J lost 0 bases, with 7 bases between them. The CDR3 sequence is 13 residues long. The germline CDR1 and CDR2 sequences are SEHNR and FQNEAQ (reference sequence). The CDR3 loop is CASIRSSYNEQFF. CDR3 DNA: TGTGCCAGCATCAGAAGCTCCTACAATGAGCAGTTCTTC.

The rearrangement joins TRBV2 to TRBJ1-5; 8 bases are a match to TRBD1. CDR1 is SNHLY, CDR2 FYNNEI, per germline. The CDR3 sequence is 16 residues long. Trimming at V came to 8 bases and at J to 4 bases, leaving 13 bases not matched to a gene. As DNA, the CDR3 is TGTGCCAGCTCTCTAGGGGACAGGCTGGGGAATCAGCCCCAGCATTTT. Translation gives CASSLGDRLGNQPQHF.

The CDR3 DNA reads TGTGCCAGCAGCGTAGAGGGCGGTGGGGAGACCCAGTACTTC. Protein: CASSVEGGGETQYF. The V call is TRBV9, the J call TRBJ2-5; D gene ambiguous. Germline V gives CDR1 SGDLS, CDR2 YYNGEE. V lost 0 bases, J lost 5 bases, and 11 bases lay in between. This CDR3 is built from 14 residues.